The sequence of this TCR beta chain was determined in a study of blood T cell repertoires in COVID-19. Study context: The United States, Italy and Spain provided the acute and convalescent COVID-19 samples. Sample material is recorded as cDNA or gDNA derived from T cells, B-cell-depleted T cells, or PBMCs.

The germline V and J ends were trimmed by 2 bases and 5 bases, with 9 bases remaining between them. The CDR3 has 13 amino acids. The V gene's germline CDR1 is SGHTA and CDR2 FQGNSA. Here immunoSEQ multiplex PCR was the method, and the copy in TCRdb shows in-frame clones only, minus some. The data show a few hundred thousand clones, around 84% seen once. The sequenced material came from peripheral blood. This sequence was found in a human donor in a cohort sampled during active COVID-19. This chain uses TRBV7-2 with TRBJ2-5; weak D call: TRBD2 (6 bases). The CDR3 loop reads CASSLRLAETQYF. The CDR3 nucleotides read TGTGCCAGCAGCTTACGGCTAGCGGAGACCCAGTACTTC. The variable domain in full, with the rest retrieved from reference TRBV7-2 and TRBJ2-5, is GAGVSQSPSNKVTEKGKDVELRCDPISGHTALYWYRQSLGQGLEFLIYFQGNSAPDKSGLPSDRFSAERTGGSVSTLTIQRTQQEDSAVYLCASSLRLAETQYFGPGTRLLVL.